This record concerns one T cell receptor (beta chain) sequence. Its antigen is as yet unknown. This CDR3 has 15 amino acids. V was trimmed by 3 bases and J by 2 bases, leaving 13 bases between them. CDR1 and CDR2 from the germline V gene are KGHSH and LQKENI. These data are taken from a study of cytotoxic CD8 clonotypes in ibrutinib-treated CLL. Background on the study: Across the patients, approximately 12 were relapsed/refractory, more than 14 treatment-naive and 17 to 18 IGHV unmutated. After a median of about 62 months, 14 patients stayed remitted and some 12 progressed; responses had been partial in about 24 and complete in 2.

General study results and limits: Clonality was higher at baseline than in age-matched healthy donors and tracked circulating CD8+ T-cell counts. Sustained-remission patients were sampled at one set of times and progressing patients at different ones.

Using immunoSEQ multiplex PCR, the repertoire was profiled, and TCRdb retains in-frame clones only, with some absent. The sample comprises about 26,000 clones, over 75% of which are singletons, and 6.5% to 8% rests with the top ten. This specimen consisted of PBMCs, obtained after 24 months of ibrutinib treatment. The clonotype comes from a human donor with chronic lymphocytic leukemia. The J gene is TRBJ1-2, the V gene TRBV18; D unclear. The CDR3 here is CASSPQVAGNYGYTF. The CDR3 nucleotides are TGTGCCAGCTCACCCCAGGTTGCGGGGAACTATGGCTACACCTTC. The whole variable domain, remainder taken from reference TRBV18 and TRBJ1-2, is NAGVMQNPRHLVRRRGQEARLRCSPMKGHSHVYWYRQLPEEGLKFMVYLQKENIIDESGMPKERFSAEFPKEGPSILRIQQVVRGDSAAYFCASSPQVAGNYGYTFGSGTRLTVV.